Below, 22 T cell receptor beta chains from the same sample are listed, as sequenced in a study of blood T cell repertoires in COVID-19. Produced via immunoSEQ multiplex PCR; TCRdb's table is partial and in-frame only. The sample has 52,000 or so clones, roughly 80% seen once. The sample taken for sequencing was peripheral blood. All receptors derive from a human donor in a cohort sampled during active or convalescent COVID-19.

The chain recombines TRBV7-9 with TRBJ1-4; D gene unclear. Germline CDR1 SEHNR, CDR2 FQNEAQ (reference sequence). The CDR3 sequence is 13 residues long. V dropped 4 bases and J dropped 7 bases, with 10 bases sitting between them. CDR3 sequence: CASSSGGGEKLFF. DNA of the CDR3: TGTGCCAGCAGCTCGGGAGGAGGTGAAAAACTGTTTTTT.

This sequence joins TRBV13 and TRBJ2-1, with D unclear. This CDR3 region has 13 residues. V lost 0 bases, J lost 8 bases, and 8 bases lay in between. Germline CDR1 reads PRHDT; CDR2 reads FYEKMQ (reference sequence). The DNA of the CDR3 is TGTGCCAGCAGCTTAGGACAGCTGGATGAGCAGTTCTTC. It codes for CASSLGQLDEQFF.

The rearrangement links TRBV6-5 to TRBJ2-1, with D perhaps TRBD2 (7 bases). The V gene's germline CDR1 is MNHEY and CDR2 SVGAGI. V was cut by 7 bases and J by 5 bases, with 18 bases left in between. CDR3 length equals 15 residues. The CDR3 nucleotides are TGTGCCAGCATCTCAAGCGGGCGGGGGCACAATGAGCAGTTCTTC. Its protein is CASISSGRGHNEQFF.

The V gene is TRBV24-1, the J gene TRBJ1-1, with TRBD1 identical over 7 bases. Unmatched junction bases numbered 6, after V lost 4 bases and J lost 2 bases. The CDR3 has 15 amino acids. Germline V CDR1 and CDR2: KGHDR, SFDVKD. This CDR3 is CATSEWDSRNTEAFF. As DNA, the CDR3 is TGTGCCACCAGTGAGTGGGACAGCCGTAACACTGAAGCTTTCTTT.

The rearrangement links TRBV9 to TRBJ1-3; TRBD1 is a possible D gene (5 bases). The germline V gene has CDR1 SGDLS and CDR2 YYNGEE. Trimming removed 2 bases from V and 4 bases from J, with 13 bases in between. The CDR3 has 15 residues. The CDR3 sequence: CASSVQGSRGNTIYF. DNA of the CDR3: TGTGCCAGCAGCGTCCAGGGTAGTAGGGGAAACACCATATATTTT.

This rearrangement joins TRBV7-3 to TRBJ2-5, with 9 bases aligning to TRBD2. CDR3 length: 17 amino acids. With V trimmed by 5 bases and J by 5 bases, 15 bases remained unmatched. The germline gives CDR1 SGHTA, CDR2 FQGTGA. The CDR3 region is CASSRGAAGGPRETQYF. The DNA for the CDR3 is TGTGCCAGCAGCCGCGGGGCGGCGGGGGGGCCCCGGGAGACCCAGTACTTC.

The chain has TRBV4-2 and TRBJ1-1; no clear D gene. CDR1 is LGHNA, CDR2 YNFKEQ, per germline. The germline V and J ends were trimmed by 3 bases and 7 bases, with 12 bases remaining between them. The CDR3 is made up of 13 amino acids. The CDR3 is CASSHLSPHEAFF. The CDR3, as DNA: TGTGCCAGCAGCCACCTGAGTCCCCATGAAGCTTTCTTT.

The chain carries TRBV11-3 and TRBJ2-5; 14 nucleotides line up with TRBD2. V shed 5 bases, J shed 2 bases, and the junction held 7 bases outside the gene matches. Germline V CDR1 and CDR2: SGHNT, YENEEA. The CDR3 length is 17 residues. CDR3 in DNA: TGTGCCAGCAGCCTCGGACTAGCGGGGGGTCAACAAGAGACCCAGTACTTC. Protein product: CASSLGLAGGQQETQYF.

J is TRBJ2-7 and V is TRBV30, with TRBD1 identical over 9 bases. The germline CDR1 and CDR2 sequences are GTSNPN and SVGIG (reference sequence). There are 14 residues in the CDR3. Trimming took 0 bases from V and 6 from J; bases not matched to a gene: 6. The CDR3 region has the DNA TGTGCCTGGAGTGTTCTAGGACAGGGGCTCGAGCAGTACTTC. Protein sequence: CAWSVLGQGLEQYF.

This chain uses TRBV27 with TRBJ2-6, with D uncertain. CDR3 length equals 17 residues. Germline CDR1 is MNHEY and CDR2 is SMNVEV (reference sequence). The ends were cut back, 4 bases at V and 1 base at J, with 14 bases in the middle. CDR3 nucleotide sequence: TGTGCCAGCAGTTCCCTCGGTCTGAGATCTGGGGCCAACGTCCTGACTTTC. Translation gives CASSSLGLRSGANVLTF.

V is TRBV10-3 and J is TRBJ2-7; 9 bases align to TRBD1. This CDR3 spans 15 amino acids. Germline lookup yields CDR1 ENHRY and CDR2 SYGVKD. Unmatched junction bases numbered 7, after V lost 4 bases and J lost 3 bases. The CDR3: CAISGGTGRNYEQYF. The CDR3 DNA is TGTGCCATCAGTGGAGGGACAGGGAGGAACTACGAGCAGTACTTC.

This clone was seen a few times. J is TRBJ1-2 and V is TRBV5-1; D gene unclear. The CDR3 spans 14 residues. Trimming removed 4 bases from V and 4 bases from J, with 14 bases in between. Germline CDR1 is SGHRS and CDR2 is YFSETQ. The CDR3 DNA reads TGCGCCAGCAGCGCCAACGATTGGAGCTATGGCTACACCTTC. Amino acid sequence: CASSANDWSYGYTF.

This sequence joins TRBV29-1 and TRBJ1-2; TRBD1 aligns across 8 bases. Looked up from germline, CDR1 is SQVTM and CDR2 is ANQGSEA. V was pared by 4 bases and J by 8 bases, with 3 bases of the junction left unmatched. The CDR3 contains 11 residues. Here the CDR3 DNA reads TGCAGCGTTGCCGACAGGGGCGGCTACACCTTC. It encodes CSVADRGGYTF.

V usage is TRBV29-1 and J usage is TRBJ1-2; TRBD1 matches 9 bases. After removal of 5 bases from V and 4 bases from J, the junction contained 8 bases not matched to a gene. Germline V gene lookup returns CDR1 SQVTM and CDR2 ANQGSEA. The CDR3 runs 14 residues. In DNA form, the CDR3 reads TGCAGCGTTCCGGGACAGGGTTTTTCCTATGGCTACACCTTC. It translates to CSVPGQGFSYGYTF.

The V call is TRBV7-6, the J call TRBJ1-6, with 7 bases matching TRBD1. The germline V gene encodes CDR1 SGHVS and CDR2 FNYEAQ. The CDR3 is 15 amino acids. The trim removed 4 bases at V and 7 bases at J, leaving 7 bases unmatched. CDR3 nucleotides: TGTGCCAGCAGCTACCGGACAGGCGAGAATTCACCCCTCCACTTT. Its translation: CASSYRTGENSPLHF.

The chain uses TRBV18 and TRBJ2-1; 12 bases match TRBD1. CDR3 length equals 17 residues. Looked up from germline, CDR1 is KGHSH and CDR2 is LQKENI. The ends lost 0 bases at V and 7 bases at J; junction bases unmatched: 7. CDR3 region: CASSPPRWDRGQNEQFF. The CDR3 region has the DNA TGTGCCAGCTCACCACCGAGGTGGGACAGGGGGCAAAATGAGCAGTTCTTC. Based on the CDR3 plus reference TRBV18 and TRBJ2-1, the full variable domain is NAGVMQNPRHLVRRRGQEARLRCSPMKGHSHVYWYRQLPEEGLKFMVYLQKENIIDESGMPKERFSAEFPKEGPSILRIQQVVRGDSAAYFCASSPPRWDRGQNEQFFGPGTRLTVL.

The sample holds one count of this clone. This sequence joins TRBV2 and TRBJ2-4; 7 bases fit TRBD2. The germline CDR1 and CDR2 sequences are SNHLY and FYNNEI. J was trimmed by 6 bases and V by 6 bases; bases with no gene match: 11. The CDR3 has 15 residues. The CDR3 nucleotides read TGTGCCAGCAGGGGGGGGAGACACTCAACAAACATTCAGTACTTC. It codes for CASRGGRHSTNIQYF.

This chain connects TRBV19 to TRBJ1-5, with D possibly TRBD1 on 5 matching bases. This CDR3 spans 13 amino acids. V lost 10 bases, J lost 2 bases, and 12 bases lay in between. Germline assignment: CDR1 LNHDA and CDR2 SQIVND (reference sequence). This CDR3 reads CATKGVGNQPQHF. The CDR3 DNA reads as TGTGCCACCAAAGGGGTAGGCAATCAGCCCCAGCATTTT.

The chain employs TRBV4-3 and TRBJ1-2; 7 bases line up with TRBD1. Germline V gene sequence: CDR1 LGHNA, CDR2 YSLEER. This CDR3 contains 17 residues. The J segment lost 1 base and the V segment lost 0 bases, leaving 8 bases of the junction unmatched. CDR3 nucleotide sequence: TGCGCCAGCAGCCAAGATCTTAGGGACAGTCATAACTATGGCTACACCTTC. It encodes CASSQDLRDSHNYGYTF.

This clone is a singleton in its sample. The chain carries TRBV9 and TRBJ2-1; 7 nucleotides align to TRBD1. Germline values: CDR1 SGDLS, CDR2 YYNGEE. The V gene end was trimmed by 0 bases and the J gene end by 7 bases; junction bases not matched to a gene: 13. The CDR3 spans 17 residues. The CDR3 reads CASSVGSGTDYRNEQFF. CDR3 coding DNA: TGTGCCAGCAGCGTAGGATCCGGGACAGACTACAGGAATGAGCAGTTCTTC.

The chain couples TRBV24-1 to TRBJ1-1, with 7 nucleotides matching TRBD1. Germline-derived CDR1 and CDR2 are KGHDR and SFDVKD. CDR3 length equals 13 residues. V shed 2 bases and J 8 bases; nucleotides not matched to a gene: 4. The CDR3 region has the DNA TGTGCCACCAGTGATTCGACAGGGTCCGAAGCTTTCTTT. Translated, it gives CATSDSTGSEAFF.

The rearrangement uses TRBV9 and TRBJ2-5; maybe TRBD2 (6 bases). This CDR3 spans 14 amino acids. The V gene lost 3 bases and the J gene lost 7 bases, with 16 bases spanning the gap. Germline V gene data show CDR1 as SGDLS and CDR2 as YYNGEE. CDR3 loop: CASSGRDFMGTQYF. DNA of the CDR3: TGTGCCAGCAGCGGCCGGGACTTCATGGGGACCCAGTACTTC.